Listed below are T cell receptor beta chains from one sample, sequenced in a study of Ad26.COV2.S vaccination and SARS-CoV-2 variants. Generated by immunoSEQ multiplex PCR, the TCRdb table keeps only in-frame clones and is missing some. Of hundreds of thousands of clones listed, about nine tenths were seen once; the top ten hold around 1.7%. The sequencing used peripheral blood, collected in a trial of Ad26.COV2.S vaccine versus placebo. Receptors were obtained from a person aged 18-60 years who received the Ad26.COV2.S COVID-19 vaccine or a placebo. CDR3s include the opening cysteine and the closing phenylalanine or tryptophan. The D gene is left open where the match is weak. Size values are once, few and many counts, or a class for expanded clones, and some rows have none.

CASTSRAGELFF TGTGCCAGCACCTCCCGCGCCGGGGAGCTGTTTTTT NA TRBJ2-2 NA TRBV2
CSPGTGNGYTF TGCAGTCCGGGGACAGGGAATGGCTACACCTTC few TRBJ1-2 TRBD1 TRBV20-1
CASRLGEAFF TGTGCCAGCCGCCTCGGGGAAGCTTTCTTT NA TRBJ1-1 NA TRBV12-3/TRBV12-4
CSVEETGAPSNYGYTF TGCAGCGTTGAAGAAACAGGGGCGCCCTCTAACTATGGCTACACCTTC NA TRBJ1-2 TRBD1 TRBV29-1
CASSDGGATGELFF TGCGCCAGCAGTGACGGAGGGGCTACCGGGGAGCTGTTTTTT NA TRBJ2-2 NA TRBV10-1
CASSRTDRGDTIYF TGCGCCAGCAGCCGCACCGACAGGGGGGACACCATATATTTT once TRBJ1-3 TRBD1 TRBV5-1
CASSESGTGELFF TGTGCCAGCAGCGAATCCGGGACCGGGGAGCTGTTTTTT few TRBJ2-2 NA TRBV7-9
CASSTEPQPQHF TGTGCCAGCAGTACCGAGCCACAGCCCCAGCATTTT NA TRBJ1-5 NA TRBV12-3/TRBV12-4
CASSVYGANTNYGYTF TGTGCCAGCAGCGTATACGGCGCCAATACTAACTATGGCTACACCTTC NA TRBJ1-2 NA TRBV9
CASSQDLQGAYGYTF TGCGCCAGCAGCCAAGATCTACAGGGGGCGTATGGCTACACCTTC NA TRBJ1-2 TRBD1 TRBV4-1
CASSHQVGVEETQYF TGCGCCAGCAGCCACCAGGTGGGGGTGGAAGAGACCCAGTACTTC NA TRBJ2-5 NA TRBV4-3
CASSMTAVGTLKNIQYF TGTGCCAGCAGCATGACAGCCGTAGGAACACTCAAAAACATTCAGTACTTC NA TRBJ2-4 NA TRBV7-2
CASSSYIDEQYF TGTGCCAGCAGCTCCTACATCGACGAGCAGTACTTC NA TRBJ2-7 NA TRBV5-6
CASSTDQPQHF TGTGCCAGTAGTACCGATCAGCCCCAGCATTTT NA TRBJ1-5 NA TRBV19
CASRGQGPYEQYF TGTGCCAGCAGGGGACAGGGGCCTTACGAGCAGTACTTC NA TRBJ2-7 TRBD1 TRBV28
CASSEIRLAGNTGELFF TGTGCCAGCAGTGAAATTCGGCTAGCGGGGAACACCGGGGAGCTGTTTTTT NA TRBJ2-2 TRBD2 TRBV2
CASSHGLAGATDTQYF TGCGCCAGCAGCCACGGACTAGCGGGGGCCACAGATACGCAGTATTTT NA TRBJ2-3 TRBD2 TRBV4-3
CASSDDSYEQYF TGTGCCAGCAGCGATGACTCCTACGAGCAGTACTTC NA TRBJ2-7 NA TRBV2
CASSIRQRYEQYF TGTGCCAGTAGTATTAGACAGAGGTACGAGCAGTACTTC NA TRBJ2-7 NA TRBV19
CATRRHSGNTIYF TGTGCCACCCGCAGGCACTCTGGAAACACCATATATTTT NA TRBJ1-3 NA TRBV28
CASNHPRGGNPWGYTF TGTGCCAGCAATCACCCCAGGGGAGGGAATCCGTGGGGCTACACCTTC once TRBJ1-2 NA TRBV28
CASSPTGDYGYTF TGTGCCAGCAGTCCCACAGGGGACTATGGCTACACCTTC NA TRBJ1-2 TRBD1 TRBV6-6
CASSYTLGGNTEAFF TGTGCCAGCAGTTACACTCTTGGGGGAAACACTGAAGCTTTCTTT NA TRBJ1-1 NA TRBV6-2/TRBV6-3
CASSSQFTGYRQPQHF TGCGCCAGCAGTTCTCAATTCACAGGCTATCGGCAGCCCCAGCATTTT NA TRBJ1-5 NA TRBV10-1
CSVGRSGELFF TGCAGCGTTGGGAGGTCCGGGGAGCTGTTTTTT NA TRBJ2-2 NA TRBV29-1
CASSAPDSNTGELFF TGTGCCAGCAGCGCCCCGGACAGTAACACCGGGGAGCTGTTTTTT NA TRBJ2-2 NA TRBV9
CASSLSGSEQFF TGTGCCAGCAGCTTGTCGGGATCTGAGCAGTTCTTC NA TRBJ2-1 NA TRBV5-4
CASSGSSGFYNEQFF TGTGCCAGCAGCGGTTCTAGCGGGTTTTACAATGAGCAGTTCTTC NA TRBJ2-1 TRBD2 TRBV9
CASSLLGGVNNEQFF TGTGCCAGCAGCCTCCTGGGCGGGGTAAACAATGAGCAGTTCTTC NA TRBJ2-1 NA TRBV7-9
CASRISDEQFF TGTGCCAGCAGGATTAGCGATGAGCAGTTCTTC NA TRBJ2-1 NA TRBV7-2
CASSVKQGSGNTIYF TGTGCCAGCAGCGTGAAACAGGGCTCTGGAAACACCATATATTTT NA TRBJ1-3 NA TRBV7-9
CASSLDHRGGNSPLHF TGTGCCAGCAGCTTAGATCACAGGGGCGGCAATTCACCCCTCCACTTT NA TRBJ1-6 TRBD1 TRBV7-8
CASSWGQGKNIQYF TGTGCCAGCAGCTGGGGACAGGGCAAAAACATTCAGTACTTC NA TRBJ2-4 TRBD1 TRBV3-1/TRBV3-2
CASSYIGTAYEQYF TGTGCCAGCAGTTACATAGGGACAGCCTACGAGCAGTACTTC NA TRBJ2-7 TRBD1 TRBV6-6
CASSLMFNTEAFF TGTGCCAGCAGTTTAATGTTTAACACTGAAGCTTTCTTT NA TRBJ1-1 NA TRBV12-3/TRBV12-4